These 24 T cell receptor beta chains originate from one sample sequenced in a study of beta chain features in type 1 diabetes. Study-wide findings and caveats: There was a moderate but significant shortening of TCRB CDR3s in all four CD4+ subsets of Type 1 diabetes patients.

Investigators reverse transcribed all isolated RNA, so they sequenced expressed TCRB transcripts. This table comes from immunoSEQ multiplex PCR, and its TCRdb copy is limited to in-frame clones, with some not included. The sample yields about 400,000 clones, around an eighth seen once. Their specific antigens are unknown. The material sequenced was naive CD4+ T cells from blood. These receptors all come from a woman younger than 35 with type 1 diabetes.

In its sample, this clone was seen a few times. This rearrangement joins TRBV6-6 to TRBJ2-5; D not certain. V lost 8 bases to trimming and J lost 2 bases, with 12 bases between them. Germline V gives CDR1 MNHNY, CDR2 SVGAGI (reference sequence). The CDR3 extends over 13 amino acids. The CDR3 DNA is TGTGCCAGCTCCGAGATCTCTCAAGAGACCCAGTACTTC. Encoded protein: CASSEISQETQYF.

This clone was seen a handful of times. The V call is TRBV4-3, the J call TRBJ1-6; 9 nucleotides align to TRBD1. Germline-derived CDR1 and CDR2 are LGHNA and YSLEER. The junction had 3 bases not matched to a gene; V was cut back by 2 bases and J by 7 bases. The length of the CDR3 is 15 residues. CDR3 DNA: TGCGCCAGCAGCCAAACCGACAGGGGGAATTCACCCCTCCACTTT. It translates to CASSQTDRGNSPLHF.

This clone was seen only a few times. V gene TRBV4-1 combines with J gene TRBJ2-1, with 7 bases fitting TRBD1. CDR1 MGHRA and CDR2 YSYEKL come from the germline V gene. With 1 base clipped from V and 10 bases from J, the junction kept 10 bases outside the gene matches. The CDR3 spans 15 residues. DNA for the CDR3: TGCGCCAGCAGCCAAGGGGACAGCCAATTCTTGGAGCAGTTCTTC. Translating gives CASSQGDSQFLEQFF.

This clone has a handful of counts. The V call is TRBV19, the J call TRBJ1-2, with TRBD1 identical over 10 bases. The CDR3 is 14 residues long. Trimming at V came to 3 bases and at J to 8 bases, leaving 6 bases not matched to a gene. The germline V gene has CDR1 LNHDA and CDR2 SQIVND (reference sequence). For the CDR3, the DNA is TGTGCCAGTAGTATCGACAGGGGGCCTGGCGGCTACACCTTC. Its protein is CASSIDRGPGGYTF. The variable domain in full, with the rest retrieved from reference TRBV19 and TRBJ1-2, is DGGITQSPKYLFRKEGQNVTLSCEQNLNHDAMYWYRQDPGQGLRLIYYSQIVNDFQKGDIAEGYSVSREKKESFPLTVTSAQKNPTAFYLCASSIDRGPGGYTFGSGTRLTVV.

There are a few counts of this clone. This chain connects TRBV27 to TRBJ1-1; 7 bases line up with TRBD1. The CDR3 length is 13 residues. Germline V gene sequence: CDR1 MNHEY, CDR2 SMNVEV (reference sequence). The J segment lost 1 base and the V segment lost 7 bases, leaving 3 bases of the junction unmatched. The CDR3 region has the DNA TGTGCCAGCATTGGACAGGCGAACACTGAAGCTTTCTTT. This sequence encodes CASIGQANTEAFF.

The chain carries TRBV29-1 and TRBJ2-7, with 10 bases that match TRBD2. J lost 7 bases, V lost 4 bases, and 19 bases had no gene match. Germline CDR1 is SQVTM and CDR2 is ANQGSEA. The CDR3 extends over 17 amino acids. The CDR3 loop is CSVGLGSSGRRPREQYF. CDR3 DNA: TGCAGCGTTGGTCTAGGGTCTAGCGGGAGACGGCCGAGAGAGCAGTACTTC.

A few counts support this clone. The J gene is TRBJ1-3, the V gene TRBV7-2; D gene ambiguous. The CDR3 runs 15 residues. Per germline, CDR1 SGHTA and CDR2 FQGNSA. The V end lost 1 base, the J end lost 4 bases, and 11 bases lay between the germline ends. CDR3 protein: CASSLGVRPGNTIYF. Written as DNA, the CDR3 is TGTGCCAGCAGCTTAGGGGTCAGGCCAGGAAACACCATATATTTT.

This clone was detected only a few times. This sequence joins TRBV11-2 and TRBJ2-4; tentative D call: TRBD2 (6 bases). Germline assignment: CDR1 SGHAT and CDR2 FQNNGV. The CDR3 is 14 amino acids. V gave up 6 bases and J gave up 7 bases, with 16 bases separating them. CDR3 residues: CASSPAPSGNIQYF. The CDR3 DNA reads TGTGCCAGCAGTCCAGCCCCAAGCGGGAACATTCAGTACTTC.

This clone has just a few counts. At the DNA level, this CDR3 is encoded by other sequences in the same sample as well. The CDR3 nucleotides are TGTGCCAGCTCTCCCGGGGGTGGCAATCAGCCCCAGCATTTT. Amino acids: CASSPGGGNQPQHF. The chain carries TRBV18 and TRBJ1-5; D is possibly TRBD1 (5 bases). The V end lost 6 bases, the J end lost 2 bases, and 11 bases lay between the germline ends. Germline V gene lookup returns CDR1 KGHSH and CDR2 LQKENI. CDR3 length: 14 residues.

A few counts support this clone. This chain uses TRBV28 with TRBJ2-3; the D gene is possibly TRBD1 (6 bases). Between the trimmed V and J ends, which lost 8 bases and 5 bases, there was a span of 14 bases. Germline V gene data show CDR1 as MDHEN and CDR2 as SYDVKM. This CDR3 is 13 amino acids long. CDR3 sequence (DNA): TGTGCCAGCGCTTCTCTAGGGGGAGATACGCAGTATTTT. The encoded protein is CASASLGGDTQYF. Full variable domain (rest looked up from reference TRBV28 and TRBJ2-3): DVKVTQSSRYLVKRTGEKVFLECVQDMDHENMFWYRQDPGLGLRLIYFSYDVKMKEKGDIPEGYSVSREKKERFSLILESASTNQTSMYLCASASLGGDTQYFGPGTRLTVL.

This clone was found a few times. This chain uses TRBV4-2 with TRBJ1-1; 7 nucleotides match TRBD1. Per the germline V gene, CDR1 is LGHNA and CDR2 is YNFKEQ. V dropped 4 bases and J dropped 2; count of bases not matched to a gene: 4. The CDR3 is made up of 14 amino acids. The CDR3 DNA sequence: TGTGCCAGCAGCCCCGCAGGGGGAAACACTGAAGCTTTCTTT. Translating it yields CASSPAGGNTEAFF.

This sequence joins TRBV5-1 and TRBJ2-5, with 7 nucleotides matching TRBD1. Germline CDR1 SGHRS, CDR2 YFSETQ. The CDR3 is 14 amino acids. The J segment lost 4 bases and the V segment lost 3 bases, leaving 6 bases of the junction unmatched. CDR3 region: CASSSGGFRETQYF. The DNA for the CDR3 is TGCGCCAGCAGCTCAGGGGGTTTCAGAGAGACCCAGTACTTC.

This clone was recorded a few times. The chain is built from TRBV4-3 and TRBJ2-3, with TRBD2 matching over 8 bases. Germline V gene data show CDR1 as LGHNA and CDR2 as YSLEER. V lost 0 bases and J lost 5; bases outside the gene matches: 13. This CDR3 is built from 18 residues. CDR3 sequence: CASSQEPPGLAARDTQYF. CDR3 DNA sequence: TGCGCCAGCAGCCAAGAACCCCCCGGACTAGCCGCGCGAGATACGCAGTATTTT.

The chain employs TRBV18 and TRBJ2-3; TRBD2 matches at 11 bases. Germline V lookup: CDR1 KGHSH, CDR2 LQKENI. After removal of 4 bases from V and 5 bases from J, the junction contained 8 bases not matched to a gene. The CDR3 has 16 amino acids. The CDR3 loop is CASSLLAGGGEDTQYF. The CDR3 nucleotides read TGTGCCAGCTCACTGCTAGCGGGAGGAGGTGAAGATACGCAGTATTTT. Looking up the rest from reference TRBV18 and TRBJ2-3 gives the full variable domain: NAGVMQNPRHLVRRRGQEARLRCSPMKGHSHVYWYRQLPEEGLKFMVYLQKENIIDESGMPKERFSAEFPKEGPSILRIQQVVRGDSAAYFCASSLLAGGGEDTQYFGPGTRLTVL.

This clone has only a few counts. V usage is TRBV9 and J usage is TRBJ2-2, with 8 bases fitting TRBD2. The J segment lost 3 bases and the V segment lost 0 bases, leaving 1 base of the junction unmatched. Per germline, CDR1 SGDLS and CDR2 YYNGEE. The CDR3 is 15 residues long. CDR3 region: CASSVVGLDTGELFF. The CDR3 DNA reads as TGTGCCAGCAGCGTAGTGGGACTAGACACCGGGGAGCTGTTTTTT.

This clone has a handful of counts. The chain employs TRBV5-4 and TRBJ2-1; D perhaps matches TRBD2 (5 bases). The CDR3 runs 16 residues. Germline V gene sequence: CDR1 SGHNT, CDR2 YYREEE (reference sequence). The ends were cut back, 5 bases at V and 4 bases at J, with 19 bases in the middle. CDR3 in DNA: TGTGCCAGCAGGTTGCCGGGCCGGGAATCTTACAATGAGCAGTTCTTC. This gives the protein CASRLPGRESYNEQFF.

V is TRBV11-2 and J is TRBJ2-3; 9 nucleotides align to TRBD2. The junction had 14 bases not matched to a gene; V was cut back by 2 bases and J by 5 bases. CDR3 size: 18 residues. Germline CDR1 SGHAT, CDR2 FQNNGV. The CDR3 bases are TGTGCCAGCAGCTTAATTGCCGGCCTAGCGGGGCTTCTAGATACGCAGTATTTT. Its protein product is CASSLIAGLAGLLDTQYF.

This clone was detected a few times. This chain uses TRBV5-1 with TRBJ2-4; a weak D match, TRBD1 (5 bases). Germline CDR1 SGHRS, CDR2 YFSETQ. V lost 0 bases to trimming and J lost 5 bases, with 18 bases between them. The length of the CDR3 is 17 residues. The CDR3 nucleotides are TGCGCCAGCAGCTTGGCCCCGACAGTGCGAACCCAAAACATTCAGTACTTC. It is translated as CASSLAPTVRTQNIQYF.

In its sample, this clone was seen a few times. This chain connects TRBV28 to TRBJ2-7, with D possibly matching TRBD2 (6 bases). V shed 4 bases and J shed 3 bases, with 16 bases lying between them. CDR3 length: 15 residues. Per the germline V gene, CDR1 is MDHEN and CDR2 is SYDVKM. CDR3 bases: TGTGCCAGCAGTTCCGCGGCTAGCGACAACTACGAGCAGTACTTC. It codes for CASSSAASDNYEQYF.

This clone occurred a few times. J is TRBJ2-7 and V is TRBV29-1; D gene uncertain. This CDR3 is 12 amino acids long. The germline CDR1 and CDR2 sequences are SQVTM and ANQGSEA. The germline V and J ends were trimmed by 4 bases and 3 bases, with 10 bases remaining between them. In DNA, the CDR3 is TGCAGCGTTGGTGTGTTCGGCTACGAGCAGTACTTC. Its protein is CSVGVFGYEQYF.

This clone appeared a few times. The chain recombines TRBV28 with TRBJ2-7; 9 bases are a match to TRBD2. The length of the CDR3 is 15 residues. The V segment lost 8 bases and the J segment 1 base; nucleotides outside the gene matches: 9. Germline values: CDR1 MDHEN, CDR2 SYDVKM. The CDR3 nucleotides are TGTGCCAGCTCCCTTAGCGGGAGTTGGTCCTACGAGCAGTACTTC. As protein: CASSLSGSWSYEQYF.

This clone has a handful of counts. The DNA of the CDR3 is TGTGCCAGCAGCGCTAGAGGGCCAGATACGCAGTATTTT. This encodes CASSARGPDTQYF. V is TRBV7-2 and J is TRBJ2-3; D is possibly TRBD2 (5 bases). The CDR3 covers 13 residues. V was pared by 5 bases and J by 4 bases, with 10 bases between. Looked up from germline, CDR1 is SGHTA and CDR2 is FQGNSA.

This rearrangement joins TRBV5-1 to TRBJ2-6, with 8 bases identical to TRBD2. CDR3 length: 16 residues. V dropped 3 bases and J dropped 0; count of bases not matched to a gene: 2. Germline lookup yields CDR1 SGHRS and CDR2 YFSETQ. The CDR3 loop reads CASSYTSGSGANVLTF. CDR3 DNA: TGCGCCAGCAGCTACACTAGCGGCTCTGGGGCCAACGTCCTGACTTTC.

This clone has just a few counts. The CDR3 nucleotides read TGCGCCAGCAGTCAGGACGGGTGGGGCGGGAGTGGGGAGCAGTACTTC. Its translation is CASSQDGWGGSGEQYF. The gene calls are TRBV23-1 and TRBJ2-7; 7 bases align to TRBD2. TRBV23-1 is flagged as an ORF with uncertain function. The CDR3 runs to 16 residues. The V and J ends lost 3 bases and 7 bases, in that order; junction bases with no gene match: 15.